Listed below are T cell receptor beta chains from one sample, sequenced in a study of T cell repertoires in cytomegalovirus infection. TCRdb used MiXCR to reprocess the reads, holding one entry per CDR3 protein. The repertoire holds approximately 730,000 distinct CDR3 sequences, with approximately 32% as singletons. For these receptors, no antigen is known. The sample was cultured CD8+ T cells from PBMCs, taken from culture after CMV antigen stimulation. Every receptor here comes from a human donor in good health (CMV status not recorded). Some clones in this sample may be carry-over from other donors' samples. The CDR3 runs from the conserved cysteine through the conserved F or W. Each record gives: clone size, V gene, J gene, D gene, CDR3 protein, CDR3 DNA. A D gene is named only where the DNA matches it firmly. Size is omitted from some rows. Given values are once, few, many or a class for expanded clones.

size: once
V: TRBV29-1
J: TRBJ1-2
D: .
CDR3: CSVDQGVWRGYTF
DNA: TGCAGCGTTGACCAAGGGGTATGGCGTGGCTACACCTTC

size: .
V: TRBV7-9
J: TRBJ1-3
D: .
CDR3: CASSLAYRPSGNTIYF
DNA: TGTGCCAGCAGCTTAGCGTACAGGCCGTCTGGAAACACCATATATTTT

size: few
V: TRBV3-1
J: TRBJ1-2
D: .
CDR3: CASSQDGNGYTF
DNA: TGTGCCAGCAGCCAAGATGGCAACGGCTACACCTTC

size: .
V: TRBV18
J: TRBJ2-5
D: .
CDR3: CASSPLPGQKETQYF
DNA: TGTGCCAGCTCACCACTCCCCGGCCAGAAAGAGACCCAGTACTTC

size: many
V: TRBV7-9
J: TRBJ2-7
D: .
CDR3: CASSSPKTGSYEQYF
DNA: TGTGCCAGCAGCTCCCCTAAAACAGGGAGCTACGAGCAGTACTTC

size: .
V: TRBV12-3/TRBV12-4
J: TRBJ2-5
D: .
CDR3: CASSLGGSIGETQYF
DNA: TGTGCCAGCAGTTTAGGAGGGTCGATTGGGGAGACCCAGTACTTC

size: few
V: TRBV7-6
J: TRBJ1-1
D: .
CDR3: CASRYGAQGTEAFF
DNA: TGTGCCAGCAGGTACGGGGCGCAGGGTACTGAAGCTTTCTTT

size: .
V: TRBV7-4
J: TRBJ2-6
D: TRBD1
CDR3: CASSDTGVGANVLTF
DNA: TGTGCCAGCAGCGATACAGGGGTCGGGGCCAACGTCCTGACTTTC

size: .
V: TRBV24-1
J: TRBJ2-2
D: .
CDR3: CATSDLPGANTGELFF
DNA: TGTGCCACCAGTGATTTGCCAGGGGCGAACACCGGGGAGCTGTTTTTT

size: .
V: TRBV10-3
J: TRBJ1-1
D: .
CDR3: CAISVGVGMNTEAFF
DNA: TGTGCCATCAGTGTGGGGGTAGGAATGAACACTGAAGCTTTCTTT

size: few
V: TRBV6-2/TRBV6-3
J: TRBJ2-5
D: TRBD2
CDR3: CASSYGPLRGGQETQYF
DNA: TGTGCCAGCAGTTACGGCCCTTTGCGGGGGGGCCAAGAGACCCAGTACTTC

size: .
V: TRBV6-1
J: TRBJ1-5
D: TRBD1
CDR3: CASSGGQGPNQPQHF
DNA: TGTGCCAGCAGCGGTGGACAGGGACCCAATCAGCCCCAGCATTTT

size: .
V: TRBV7-6
J: TRBJ2-3
D: TRBD2
CDR3: CASSPRGGRDTQYF
DNA: TGTGCTAGCAGCCCACGGGGGGGGCGAGATACGCAGTATTTT

size: many
V: TRBV7-8
J: TRBJ1-1
D: TRBD1
CDR3: CASSLGLSGGLGAFF
DNA: TGTGCCAGCAGCTTAGGTTTATCAGGGGGCCTTGGAGCTTTCTTT

size: .
V: TRBV19
J: TRBJ1-5
D: .
CDR3: CASSNRPFNQPQHF
DNA: TGTGCCAGTAGTAATAGACCGTTCAATCAGCCCCAGCATTTT

size: few
V: TRBV27
J: TRBJ1-6
D: .
CDR3: CASSPRDTYSPLHF
DNA: TGTGCCAGCAGTCCGCGGGACACTTACTCACCCCTCCACTTT

size: few
V: TRBV7-9
J: TRBJ2-1
D: TRBD2
CDR3: CASSGEGGLAASSYNEQFF
DNA: TGTGCCAGCAGCGGCGAGGGGGGACTAGCGGCTAGCTCCTACAATGAGCAGTTCTTC

size: .
V: TRBV28
J: TRBJ2-1
D: TRBD1
CDR3: CASSSHGQGPYNKQFF
DNA: TGTGCCAGCAGTTCGCATGGACAGGGGCCCTACAATAAGCAGTTCTTC

size: .
V: TRBV10-3
J: TRBJ2-4
D: .
CDR3: CAISESGKGAKNIQYF
DNA: TGTGCCATCAGTGAGTCGGGGAAGGGAGCCAAAAACATTCAGTACTTC

size: .
V: TRBV5-1
J: TRBJ1-4
D: TRBD1
CDR3: CASSLDRTGSDEKLFF
DNA: TGCGCCAGCAGCTTGGACCGGACAGGGAGCGACGAAAAACTGTTTTTT

size: few
V: TRBV6-6
J: TRBJ2-5
D: TRBD2
CDR3: CASSWGRVQETQYF
DNA: TGTGCCAGCAGTTGGGGGAGGGTCCAAGAGACCCAGTACTTC

size: many
V: TRBV12-3/TRBV12-4
J: TRBJ2-3
D: TRBD2
CDR3: CASSRLAGGPGETDTQYF
DNA: TGTGCCAGCAGTCGACTAGCGGGGGGGCCGGGGGAAACAGATACGCAGTATTTT

size: .
V: TRBV12-3/TRBV12-4
J: TRBJ2-1
D: TRBD1
CDR3: CASSQTGDNEQFF
DNA: TGTGCCAGCAGCCAGACAGGGGACAATGAGCAGTTCTTC

size: .
V: TRBV7-9
J: TRBJ1-1
D: .
CDR3: CASSFDSSMNTEAFF
DNA: TGTGCCAGCAGCTTTGACAGTTCCATGAACACTGAAGCTTTCTTT

size: .
V: TRBV7-9
J: TRBJ1-1
D: TRBD1
CDR3: CASATGGTEAFF
DNA: TGTGCCAGCGCAACAGGGGGCACTGAAGCTTTCTTT

size: .
V: TRBV4-1
J: TRBJ1-1
D: TRBD1
CDR3: CASSQDQGAGHTEAFF
DNA: TGCGCCAGCAGCCAAGATCAGGGGGCCGGACACACTGAAGCTTTCTTT

size: few
V: TRBV7-9
J: TRBJ2-7
D: TRBD1
CDR3: CASSHRDSYYEQYF
DNA: TGTGCCAGCAGCCACCGGGACAGCTACTACGAGCAGTACTTC

size: few
V: TRBV7-8
J: TRBJ2-5
D: TRBD2
CDR3: CASSLALWGLGGQETQYF
DNA: TGTGCCAGCAGCTTAGCTCTTTGGGGACTAGGGGGGCAAGAGACCCAGTACTTC

size: .
V: TRBV5-5
J: TRBJ1-1
D: TRBD1
CDR3: CASSLEVYPGQGGTEAFF
DNA: TGTGCCAGCAGCTTGGAGGTCTACCCGGGACAGGGGGGTACTGAAGCTTTCTTT

size: .
V: TRBV4-1
J: TRBJ1-3
D: .
CDR3: CASSQILVIREAGNTIYF
DNA: TGCGCCAGCAGCCAAATACTAGTGATTCGAGAGGCTGGAAACACCATATATTTT

size: once
V: TRBV10-3
J: TRBJ1-3
D: .
CDR3: CAINDPDSGNTIYF
DNA: TGTGCCATCAATGACCCAGATTCTGGAAACACCATATATTTT

size: .
V: TRBV7-6
J: TRBJ2-1
D: TRBD2
CDR3: CASSILAGVDNEQFF
DNA: TGTGCCAGCAGCATTCTAGCGGGGGTGGACAATGAGCAGTTCTTC

size: .
V: TRBV24-1
J: TRBJ2-3
D: .
CDR3: CATSSGGDTDTQYF
DNA: TGTGCCACCAGTAGCGGAGGAGACACAGATACGCAGTATTTT

size: many
V: TRBV7-2
J: TRBJ2-7
D: .
CDR3: CASSPAGFYEQYF
DNA: TGTGCCAGCAGCCCAGCAGGGTTCTACGAGCAGTACTTC

size: .
V: TRBV6-5
J: TRBJ2-1
D: TRBD2
CDR3: CASSLLNRGLAGDNEQFF
DNA: TGTGCCAGCAGCTTACTCAATCGAGGGCTAGCGGGAGATAATGAGCAGTTCTTC

size: .
V: TRBV12-3/TRBV12-4
J: TRBJ2-3
D: TRBD1
CDR3: CASSLPRTGVDTQYF
DNA: TGTGCCAGCAGTCTCCCCAGGACAGGGGTGGATACGCAGTATTTT

size: .
V: TRBV27
J: TRBJ2-7
D: .
CDR3: CASSPGSTNEQYF
DNA: TGTGCCAGCAGCCCTGGAAGCACGAACGAGCAGTACTTC

size: few
V: TRBV28
J: TRBJ2-1
D: .
CDR3: CASSHRGITYNEQFF
DNA: TGTGCCAGCAGCCACAGAGGGATTACCTACAATGAGCAGTTCTTC

size: .
V: TRBV14
J: TRBJ2-4
D: TRBD1
CDR3: CASSQEGFGRGQNIQYF
DNA: TGTGCCAGCAGCCAAGAGGGGTTCGGCAGGGGGCAAAACATTCAGTACTTC

size: .
V: TRBV27
J: TRBJ1-1
D: .
CDR3: CASRSAWASLNTEAFF
DNA: TGTGCCAGCAGGTCTGCCTGGGCCTCTTTGAACACTGAAGCTTTCTTT

size: once
V: TRBV9
J: TRBJ1-1
D: .
CDR3: CASRLLLPPGDPEAFF
DNA: TGTGCCAGCAGACTCCTCCTCCCCCCGGGGGACCCTGAAGCTTTCTTT

size: .
V: TRBV20-1
J: TRBJ2-2
D: .
CDR3: CSAGDGVGELFF
DNA: TGCAGTGCTGGGGACGGGGTGGGGGAGCTGTTTTTT

size: .
V: TRBV7-2
J: TRBJ1-2
D: .
CDR3: CASSLEGPGYTF
DNA: TGTGCCAGCAGCTTGGAGGGCCCTGGCTACACCTTC

size: many
V: TRBV7-2
J: TRBJ2-1
D: TRBD2
CDR3: CASSPLAGAVNNEQFF
DNA: TGTGCCAGCAGCCCTCTAGCGGGGGCCGTAAACAATGAGCAGTTCTTC

size: few
V: TRBV9
J: TRBJ1-1
D: .
CDR3: CASSVSHRVDTEAFF
DNA: TGTGCCAGCAGCGTAAGCCATCGAGTCGACACTGAAGCTTTCTTT

size: .
V: TRBV19
J: TRBJ2-6
D: .
CDR3: CASSSYSGANVLTF
DNA: TGTGCCAGTAGTTCCTACTCTGGGGCCAACGTCCTGACTTTC

size: .
V: TRBV2
J: TRBJ2-7
D: .
CDR3: CASSGQGTSYEQYF
DNA: TGTGCCAGCAGTGGGCAAGGAACCTCCTACGAGCAGTACTTC

size: .
V: TRBV7-6
J: TRBJ2-2
D: .
CDR3: CASSAPGPTGELFF
DNA: TGTGCCAGCAGCGCCCCGGGCCCGACCGGGGAGCTGTTTTTT

size: .
V: TRBV28
J: TRBJ2-7
D: .
CDR3: CASSAWTDSYEQYF
DNA: TGTGCCAGCAGCGCCTGGACGGATTCCTACGAGCAGTACTTC

size: few
V: TRBV6-2/TRBV6-3
J: TRBJ1-2
D: .
CDR3: CASSYRGFYGYTF
DNA: TGTGCCAGCAGTTACCGGGGGTTCTATGGCTACACCTTC

size: .
V: TRBV11-2
J: TRBJ2-1
D: TRBD2
CDR3: CASSRTSGGRNEQFF
DNA: TGTGCCAGCAGCCGGACTAGCGGGGGGCGCAATGAGCAGTTCTTC

size: few
V: TRBV27
J: TRBJ1-1
D: .
CDR3: CASSLSYRSNTEAFF
DNA: TGTGCCAGCAGTTTATCGTACAGGTCGAACACTGAAGCTTTCTTT

size: .
V: TRBV6-8
J: TRBJ1-4
D: TRBD1
CDR3: CASSGQGLEKLFF
DNA: TGTGCCAGCAGCGGACAGGGACTTGAAAAACTGTTTTTT

size: few
V: TRBV6-1
J: TRBJ2-1
D: .
CDR3: CASSPRDGAGYEQFF
DNA: TGTGCCAGCAGTCCACGGGACGGAGCTGGCTATGAGCAGTTCTTC

size: .
V: TRBV3-1
J: TRBJ2-1
D: .
CDR3: CASSQSQGLREQFF
DNA: TGTGCCAGCAGCCAATCACAGGGTTTACGTGAGCAGTTCTTC

size: few
V: TRBV12-3/TRBV12-4
J: TRBJ2-7
D: .
CDR3: CASSLGRGRAEQYF
DNA: TGTGCCAGCAGTTTAGGGAGAGGCAGGGCCGAGCAGTACTTC

size: .
V: TRBV7-9
J: TRBJ1-2
D: .
CDR3: CASSLLLGQGKNGYTF
DNA: TGTGCCAGCAGCTTACTTCTGGGGCAGGGAAAGAATGGCTACACCTTC

size: .
V: TRBV7-3
J: TRBJ2-1
D: .
CDR3: CASSLGPADYNEQFF
DNA: TGTGCCAGCAGCCTGGGCCCGGCGGATTACAATGAGCAGTTCTTC

size: few
V: TRBV12-3/TRBV12-4
J: TRBJ2-7
D: TRBD2
CDR3: CASSSSGEPSYEQYF
DNA: TGTGCCAGCAGTTCAAGCGGGGAGCCTTCCTACGAGCAGTACTTC